The present T cell receptor beta chain was sequenced within a study of early T cells in non-severe SARS-CoV-2 infection. Study-level information: Sequenced material consisted of bulk RNA (from unsorted whole blood), and chains were unpaired.

From germline, CDR1 is SGHVS and CDR2 FNYEAQ. This CDR3 is built from 16 residues. The J segment lost 4 bases and the V segment lost 5 bases, leaving 9 bases of the junction unmatched. Study-wide findings and caveats: Matching results from VDJdb favored anti-spike CD8 responses, leaving private and CD4 specificities undetected.

Unique molecular identifiers (one per individual cDNA molecule) were attached. TCRdb reanalysed the 5' RACE reads using MiXCR and keeps one entry per CDR3 protein. The top ten hold approximately 8.4% of the sample, which has about 66,000 distinct CDR3 sequences, less than 20% seen once. This clonotype has just a few counts. Its cognate antigen is unknown. This sample comprised whole blood, obtained at baseline. This chain links TRBV7-6 with TRBJ2-1, with 9 bases lining up with TRBD2. The clonotype was recovered from an adult who was a healthcare worker with PCR-confirmed SARS-CoV-2 infection or an uninfected control (not recorded which). CDR3 loop: CASSPLAGNKYNEQFF. The CDR3 nucleotides read TGTGCCAGCAGCCCCCTAGCGGGGAACAAGTACAATGAGCAGTTCTTC.